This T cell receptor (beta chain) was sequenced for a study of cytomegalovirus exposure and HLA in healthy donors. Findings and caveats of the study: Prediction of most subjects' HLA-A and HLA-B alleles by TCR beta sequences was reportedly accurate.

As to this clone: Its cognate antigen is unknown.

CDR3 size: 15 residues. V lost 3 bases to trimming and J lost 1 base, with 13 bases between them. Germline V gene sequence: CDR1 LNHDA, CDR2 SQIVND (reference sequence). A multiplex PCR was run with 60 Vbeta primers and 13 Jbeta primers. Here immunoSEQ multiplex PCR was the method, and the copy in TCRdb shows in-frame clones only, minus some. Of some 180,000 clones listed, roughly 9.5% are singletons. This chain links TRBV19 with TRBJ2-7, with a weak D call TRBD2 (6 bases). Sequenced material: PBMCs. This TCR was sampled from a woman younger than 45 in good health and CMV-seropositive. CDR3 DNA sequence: TGTGCCAGTAGTATGAATGCGGGATCTTCCTACGAGCAGTACTTC. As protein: CASSMNAGSSYEQYF.